These 18 T cell receptor beta chains originate from one sample sequenced in a study of blood T cell repertoires in COVID-19 (dated by TCRdb to 2020 to 2021). Library preparation was by the immunoSEQ multiplex PCR assay. Imported from immuneACCESS, the table was reduced by TCRdb to in-frame sequences with V and J called. These copies leave out some clones; in studies compared against another copy, an unresolved V gene accounts for under half, and the cause of the remainder is not known. This sample lists under 500,000 clones; 85% to 90% were detected once. Around 4.4% of the sample lies in the top ten. The sequenced sample was peripheral blood. The receptors were sampled from a woman aged 25 to 45 with acute or convalescent COVID-19.

This chain uses TRBV6-4 with TRBJ2-3, with 9 bases identical to TRBD2. The CDR3 is made up of 17 amino acids. J gave up 3 bases and V 2 bases, and 9 bases lay outside the gene matches. The germline gives CDR1 MRHNA, CDR2 SNTAGT. CDR3: CASSDSLRLAETDTQYF. The CDR3 DNA reads as TGTGCCAGCAGTGACAGTCTGCGACTAGCGGAGACAGATACGCAGTATTTT.

This chain joins TRBV6-4 and TRBJ1-1; a possible D gene is TRBD1 (5 bases). CDR3 size: 16 residues. V was trimmed by 7 bases and J by 1 base, leaving 19 bases between them. The germline V gene encodes CDR1 MRHNA and CDR2 SNTAGT. CDR3 loop: CASTPSRGAPNTEAFF. The CDR3 DNA is TGTGCCAGCACCCCGTCAAGGGGCGCCCCGAACACTGAAGCTTTCTTT.

CDR3 nucleotides: TGTGCCAGCAGCCAAGACAGGGTCGCCTACAATGAGCAGTTCTTC. It specifies CASSQDRVAYNEQFF. This sequence joins TRBV7-9 and TRBJ2-1; 7 bases are shared with TRBD1. This CDR3 spans 15 amino acids. In germline, CDR1 is SEHNR, CDR2 FQNEAQ (reference sequence). The ends lost 5 bases at V and 2 bases at J; junction bases unmatched: 6.

This clone was seen more than once but under ten times. The V and J genes are TRBV6-5 and TRBJ2-7; 7 nucleotides line up with TRBD1. After removal of 5 bases from V and 7 bases from J, the junction contained 8 bases not matched to a gene. CDR3 length equals 13 residues. Looked up from germline, CDR1 is MNHEY and CDR2 is SVGAGI. The CDR3 nucleotides read TGTGCCAGCAGTACCCGGGACAGTGGAGAGCAGTACTTC. Its protein is CASSTRDSGEQYF.

The chain employs TRBV12-5 and TRBJ2-3, with D maybe TRBD2 (6 bases). The germline CDR1 and CDR2 sequences are LGHNT and FRNRAP. V shed 4 bases and J shed 5 bases, with 7 bases lying between them. This CDR3 comprises 12 residues. CDR3 nucleotide sequence: TGTGCTAGTGGTTCCGGGGGAGATACGCAGTATTTT. Translating gives CASGSGGDTQYF.

This chain connects TRBV4-2 to TRBJ1-6, with D hard to call. Trimming cost V 1 base and J 9 bases, with 13 bases left between them. Germline V CDR1 and CDR2: LGHNA, YNFKEQ. The CDR3 is made up of 15 amino acids. The CDR3 loop reads CASSQVVLSGSPLHF. The CDR3 DNA is TGTGCCAGCAGCCAAGTGGTACTGTCGGGTTCACCCCTCCACTTT.

This chain connects TRBV7-9 to TRBJ2-1, with 7 bases that match TRBD1. The CDR3 runs 11 residues. Germline V gene lookup returns CDR1 SEHNR and CDR2 FQNEAQ (reference sequence). The V gene end was trimmed by 7 bases and the J gene end by 12 bases; junction bases not matched to a gene: 6. In nucleotides, the CDR3 is TGTGCCAGCACCCAGGGGGATTGGCAGTTCTTC. It translates to CASTQGDWQFF.

This CDR3 reads CASSVGSRVIHEQFF. In DNA, the CDR3 is TGTGCCAGCAGCGTAGGGTCTCGGGTAATCCATGAGCAGTTCTTC. The V and J genes are TRBV9 and TRBJ2-1; D is ambiguous. Germline V lookup: CDR1 SGDLS, CDR2 YYNGEE. V was cut by 0 bases and J by 8 bases, with 15 bases left in between. The CDR3 consists of 15 residues.

The chain has TRBV5-1 and TRBJ2-7; D may be TRBD2 (5 bases). The V gene lost 1 base and the J gene lost 0 bases, with 11 bases spanning the gap. CDR1 SGHRS and CDR2 YFSETQ come from the germline V gene. The CDR3 consists of 15 residues. CDR3 in amino acids: CASSLSEGVSYEQYF. The CDR3 region has the DNA TGCGCCAGCAGCTTGAGTGAGGGAGTCTCCTACGAGCAGTACTTC.

This rearrangement joins TRBV25-1 to TRBJ2-6, with D tentatively TRBD1 (6 bases). Looked up from germline, CDR1 is MGHDK and CDR2 is SYGVNS. The V and J ends lost 3 bases and 0 bases respectively, with 15 bases between them. The CDR3 consists of 18 residues. The CDR3 region has the DNA TGTGCCAGCAGTGACTCACAGGGCAAAACCTCTGGGGCCAACGTCCTGACTTTC. Translation: CASSDSQGKTSGANVLTF.

The chain carries TRBV5-1 and TRBJ2-7; D is perhaps TRBD1 (7 bases). The CDR3 loop spans 15 amino acids. Germline V gene lookup returns CDR1 SGHRS and CDR2 YFSETQ. V was shortened by 4 bases and J by 1 base, with 15 bases between the two germline ends. CDR3 amino acids: CASSPSGGGSYEQYF. CDR3 sequence (DNA): TGCGCCAGCAGCCCTTCAGGGGGAGGATCCTACGAGCAGTACTTC.

This chain links TRBV28 with TRBJ2-7; TRBD2 might be the D (5 bases). This CDR3 has 14 residues. V gave up 5 bases and J gave up 6 bases, with 17 bases separating them. Germline V lookup: CDR1 MDHEN, CDR2 SYDVKM. CDR3 sequence: CASSSGTAPGEQYF. For the CDR3, the DNA is TGTGCCAGCAGTAGCGGCACTGCCCCTGGCGAGCAGTACTTC.

This chain connects TRBV15 to TRBJ2-1; 9 nucleotides line up with TRBD1. Trimming took 0 bases from V and 4 from J; bases not matched to a gene: 10. The CDR3 is made up of 18 amino acids. Germline V gives CDR1 LNHNV, CDR2 YYDKDF (reference sequence). DNA for the CDR3: TGTGCCACCAGCAGAGACCCCAACAGGGGGCGCTTGTACAATGAGCAGTTCTTC. Translating it yields CATSRDPNRGRLYNEQFF.

The chain's CDR3 is CASSLADNYGYTF. The CDR3 nucleotides read TGCGCCAGCAGCTTGGCAGATAACTATGGCTACACCTTC. The chain recombines TRBV5-1 with TRBJ1-2; no firm D call. Trimming removed 0 bases from V and 1 base from J, with 4 bases in between. Germline values: CDR1 SGHRS, CDR2 YFSETQ. The CDR3 covers 13 residues.

This sequence joins TRBV5-8 and TRBJ2-1; D possibly corresponds to TRBD1 (6 bases). The CDR3 contains 14 residues. The germline V and J ends were trimmed by 0 bases and 6 bases, with 10 bases remaining between them. The V gene's germline CDR1 is SGHTS and CDR2 YDEGEE. The DNA for the CDR3 is TGTGCCAGCAGCTTGGACGCCAGGGGCAATGAGCAGTTCTTC. Translating gives CASSLDARGNEQFF.

The chain carries TRBV6-5 and TRBJ2-7; D is possibly TRBD1 (6 bases). Trimming removed 10 bases from V and 7 bases from J, with 20 bases in between. The germline CDR1 and CDR2 sequences are MNHEY and SVGAGI. This CDR3 spans 13 amino acids. The CDR3 DNA sequence: TGTGCCACCTCTCGAGGGGACCAGGGGGAGCAGTACTTC. Translating gives CATSRGDQGEQYF.

The chain uses TRBV6-6 and TRBJ1-2, with no clear D. Trimming stripped 2 bases from V and 3 bases from J, with 16 bases between. This CDR3 spans 16 amino acids. CDR1 and CDR2 (germline): MNHNY, SVGAGI (reference sequence). The CDR3 here is CASSYDLEGWDYGYTF. CDR3 DNA: TGTGCCAGCAGTTACGATCTGGAGGGTTGGGACTATGGCTACACCTTC.

A note on this clone: Germline and junction disagree at one end, which may indicate a read error. J is TRBJ2-1 and V is TRBV4-2; TRBD2 aligns across 7 bases. This CDR3 contains 15 residues. The germline gives CDR1 LGHNA, CDR2 YNFKEQ. The CDR3 sequence: CASSHAAGSFNEQFF. CDR3 nucleotides: TGTGCCAGCAGCCACGCAGCGGGGTCCTTCAATGAGCAGTTCTTC.